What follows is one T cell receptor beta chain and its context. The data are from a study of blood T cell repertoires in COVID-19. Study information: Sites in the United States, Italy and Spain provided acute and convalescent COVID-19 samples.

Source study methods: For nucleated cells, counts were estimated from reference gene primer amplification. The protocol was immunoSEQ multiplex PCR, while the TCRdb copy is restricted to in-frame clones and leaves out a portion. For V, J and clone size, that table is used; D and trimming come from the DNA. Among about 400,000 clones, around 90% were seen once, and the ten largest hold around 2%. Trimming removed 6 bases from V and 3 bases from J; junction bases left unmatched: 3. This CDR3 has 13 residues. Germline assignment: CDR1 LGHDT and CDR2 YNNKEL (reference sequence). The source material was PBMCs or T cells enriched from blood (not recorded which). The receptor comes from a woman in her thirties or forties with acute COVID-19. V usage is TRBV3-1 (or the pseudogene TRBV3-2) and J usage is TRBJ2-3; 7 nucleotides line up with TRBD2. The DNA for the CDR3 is TGTGCCAGCAGACCTAGCGGTACAGATACGCAGTATTTT. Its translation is CASRPSGTDTQYF.